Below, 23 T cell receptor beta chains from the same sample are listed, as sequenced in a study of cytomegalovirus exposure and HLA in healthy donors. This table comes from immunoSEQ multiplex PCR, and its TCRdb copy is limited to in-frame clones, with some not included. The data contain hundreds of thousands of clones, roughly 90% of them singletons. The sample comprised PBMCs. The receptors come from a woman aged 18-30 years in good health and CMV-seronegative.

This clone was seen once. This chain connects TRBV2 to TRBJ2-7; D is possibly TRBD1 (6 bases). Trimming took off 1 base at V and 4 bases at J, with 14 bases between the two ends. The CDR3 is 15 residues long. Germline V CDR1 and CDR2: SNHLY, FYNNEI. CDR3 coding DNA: TGTGCCAGCAGTGAAGACTTTACAGGGTTATACGAGCAGTACTTC. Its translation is CASSEDFTGLYEQYF. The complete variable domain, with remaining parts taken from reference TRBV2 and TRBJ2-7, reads EPEVTQTPSHQVTQMGQEVILRCVPISNHLYFYWYRQILGQKVEFLVSFYNNEISEKSEIFDDQFSVERPDGSNFTLKIRSTKLEDSAMYFCASSEDFTGLYEQYFGPGTRLTVT.

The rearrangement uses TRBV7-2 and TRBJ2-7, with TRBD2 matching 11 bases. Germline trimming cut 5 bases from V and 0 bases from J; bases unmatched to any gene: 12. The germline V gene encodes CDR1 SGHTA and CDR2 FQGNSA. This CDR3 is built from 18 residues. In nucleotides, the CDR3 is TGTGCCAGCAGCCTTCGGGCTAGCGGGAGGACCGCCTCCTACGAGCAGTACTTC. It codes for CASSLRASGRTASYEQYF.

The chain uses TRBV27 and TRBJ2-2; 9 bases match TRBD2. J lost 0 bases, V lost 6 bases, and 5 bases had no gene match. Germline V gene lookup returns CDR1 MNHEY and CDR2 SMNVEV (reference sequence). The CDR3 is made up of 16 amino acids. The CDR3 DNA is TGTGCCAGCAGGCCGATAGCGGGAGCGAACACCGGGGAGCTGTTTTTT. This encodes CASRPIAGANTGELFF.

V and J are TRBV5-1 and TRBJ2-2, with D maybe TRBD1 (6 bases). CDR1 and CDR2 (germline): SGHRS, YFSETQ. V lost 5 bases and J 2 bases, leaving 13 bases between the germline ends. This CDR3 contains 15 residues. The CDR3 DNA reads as TGCGCCAGCAGACCCGGGACAACCAACACCGGGGAGCTGTTTTTT. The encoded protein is CASRPGTTNTGELFF.

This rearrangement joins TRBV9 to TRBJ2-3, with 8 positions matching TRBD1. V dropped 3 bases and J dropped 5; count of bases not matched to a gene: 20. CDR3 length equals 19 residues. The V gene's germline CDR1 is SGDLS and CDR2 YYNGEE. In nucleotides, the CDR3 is TGTGCCAGCAGCGCAGCCCCTACGAGAGGACAGGGAAAGAAAGATACGCAGTATTTT. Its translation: CASSAAPTRGQGKKDTQYF.

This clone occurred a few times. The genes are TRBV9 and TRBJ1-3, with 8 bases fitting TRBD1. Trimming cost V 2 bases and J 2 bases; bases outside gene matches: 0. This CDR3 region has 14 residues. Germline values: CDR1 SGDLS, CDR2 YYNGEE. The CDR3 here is CASSVTGAGNTIYF. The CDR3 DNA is TGTGCCAGCAGCGTGACAGGGGCTGGAAACACCATATATTTT. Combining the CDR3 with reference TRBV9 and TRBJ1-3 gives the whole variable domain DSGVTQTPKHLITATGQRVTLRCSPRSGDLSVYWYQQSLDQGLQFLIQYYNGEERAKGNILERFSAQQFPDLHSELNLSSLELGDSALYFCASSVTGAGNTIYFGEGSWLTVV.

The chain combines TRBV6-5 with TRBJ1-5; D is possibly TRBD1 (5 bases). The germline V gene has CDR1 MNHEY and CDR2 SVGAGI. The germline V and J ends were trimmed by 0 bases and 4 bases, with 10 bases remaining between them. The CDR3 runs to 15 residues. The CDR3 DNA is TGTGCCAGCAGTTACTCGGTACCAGGGAATCAGCCCCAGCATTTT. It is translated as CASSYSVPGNQPQHF.

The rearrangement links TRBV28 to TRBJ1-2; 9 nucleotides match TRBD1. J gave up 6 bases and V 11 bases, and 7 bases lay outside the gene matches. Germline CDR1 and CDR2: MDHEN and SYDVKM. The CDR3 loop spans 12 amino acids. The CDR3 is CAGGQGLDGYTF. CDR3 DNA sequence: TGTGCCGGGGGACAGGGACTCGATGGCTACACCTTC.

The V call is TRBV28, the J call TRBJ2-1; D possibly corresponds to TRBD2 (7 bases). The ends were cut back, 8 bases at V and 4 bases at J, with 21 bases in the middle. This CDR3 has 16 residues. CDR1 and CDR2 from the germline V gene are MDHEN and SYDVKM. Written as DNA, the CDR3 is TGTGCCAGCCTGTCGGGGGGCCCGCAAGGGTACAATGAGCAGTTCTTC. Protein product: CASLSGGPQGYNEQFF.

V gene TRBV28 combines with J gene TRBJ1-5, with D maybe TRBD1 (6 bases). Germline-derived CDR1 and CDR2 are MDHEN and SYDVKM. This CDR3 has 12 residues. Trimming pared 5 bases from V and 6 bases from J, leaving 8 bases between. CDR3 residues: CASSPDSQPQHF. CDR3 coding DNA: TGTGCCAGCAGTCCGGACAGTCAGCCCCAGCATTTT.

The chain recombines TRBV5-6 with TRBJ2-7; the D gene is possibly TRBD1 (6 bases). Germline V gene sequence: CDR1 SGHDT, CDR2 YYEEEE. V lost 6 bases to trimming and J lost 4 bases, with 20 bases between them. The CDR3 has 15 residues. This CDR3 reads CASNIGQTPPYEQYF. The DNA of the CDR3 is TGTGCCAGCAACATAGGACAGACCCCACCTTACGAGCAGTACTTC.

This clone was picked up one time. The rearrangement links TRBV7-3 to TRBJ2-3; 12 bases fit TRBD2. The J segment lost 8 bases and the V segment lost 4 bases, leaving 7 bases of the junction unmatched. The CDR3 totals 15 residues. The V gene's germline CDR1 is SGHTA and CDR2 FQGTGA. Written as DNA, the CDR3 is TGTGCCAGCAGCTCCCGGGGACTAGCGGGCTCTACGCAGTATTTT. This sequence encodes CASSSRGLAGSTQYF.

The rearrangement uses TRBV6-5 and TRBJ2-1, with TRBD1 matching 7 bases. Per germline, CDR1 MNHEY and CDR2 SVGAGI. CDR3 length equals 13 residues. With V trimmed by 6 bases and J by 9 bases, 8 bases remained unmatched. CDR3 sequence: CASRFTGAGEQFF. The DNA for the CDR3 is TGTGCCAGCAGGTTCACAGGGGCGGGTGAGCAGTTCTTC.

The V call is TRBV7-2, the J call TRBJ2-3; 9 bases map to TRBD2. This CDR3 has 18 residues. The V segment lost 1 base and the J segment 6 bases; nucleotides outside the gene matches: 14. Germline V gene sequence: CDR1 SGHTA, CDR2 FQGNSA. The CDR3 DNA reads TGTGCCAGCAGCTTAGTAAGGAGTAGCGGGAGCCCCCACGATACGCAGTATTTT. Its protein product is CASSLVRSSGSPHDTQYF.

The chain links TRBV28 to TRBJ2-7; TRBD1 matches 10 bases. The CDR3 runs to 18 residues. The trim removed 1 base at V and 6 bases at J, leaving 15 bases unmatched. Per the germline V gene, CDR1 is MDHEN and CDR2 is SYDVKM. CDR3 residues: CASSLSVTGTGEKGEQYF. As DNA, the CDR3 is TGTGCCAGCAGTTTATCCGTGACCGGGACAGGGGAAAAGGGCGAGCAGTACTTC.

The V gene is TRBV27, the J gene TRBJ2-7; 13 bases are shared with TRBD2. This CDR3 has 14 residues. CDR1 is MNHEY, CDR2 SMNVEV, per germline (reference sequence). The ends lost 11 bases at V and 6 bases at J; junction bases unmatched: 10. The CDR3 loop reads CAAGPGLAGSEQYF. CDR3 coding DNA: TGTGCCGCAGGTCCGGGACTAGCGGGATCCGAGCAGTACTTC.

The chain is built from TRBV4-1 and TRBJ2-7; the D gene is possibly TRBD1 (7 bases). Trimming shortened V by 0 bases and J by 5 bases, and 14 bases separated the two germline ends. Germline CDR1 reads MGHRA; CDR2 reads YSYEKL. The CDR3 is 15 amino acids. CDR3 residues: CASSQEEGARDEQYF. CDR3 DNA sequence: TGCGCCAGCAGCCAAGAGGAGGGGGCGCGCGACGAGCAGTACTTC.

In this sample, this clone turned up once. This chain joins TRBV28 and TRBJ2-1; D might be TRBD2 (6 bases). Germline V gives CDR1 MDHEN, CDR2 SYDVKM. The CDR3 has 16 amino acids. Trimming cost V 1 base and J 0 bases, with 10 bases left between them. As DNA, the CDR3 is TGTGCCAGCAGTTTATCGCCTAGCGCCTCCTACAATGAGCAGTTCTTC. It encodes CASSLSPSASYNEQFF.

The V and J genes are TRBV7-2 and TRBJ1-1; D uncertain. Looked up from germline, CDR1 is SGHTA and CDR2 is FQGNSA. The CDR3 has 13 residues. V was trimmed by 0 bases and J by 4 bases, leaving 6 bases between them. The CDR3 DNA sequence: TGTGCCAGCAGCTTAGCGGTTAGCACTGAAGCTTTCTTT. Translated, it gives CASSLAVSTEAFF.

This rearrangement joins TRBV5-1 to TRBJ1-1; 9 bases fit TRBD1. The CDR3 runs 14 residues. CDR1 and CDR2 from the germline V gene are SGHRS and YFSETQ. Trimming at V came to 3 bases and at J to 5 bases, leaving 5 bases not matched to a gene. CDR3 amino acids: CASSSTTGGTEAFF. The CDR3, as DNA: TGCGCCAGCAGCTCAACGACAGGGGGAACTGAAGCTTTCTTT.

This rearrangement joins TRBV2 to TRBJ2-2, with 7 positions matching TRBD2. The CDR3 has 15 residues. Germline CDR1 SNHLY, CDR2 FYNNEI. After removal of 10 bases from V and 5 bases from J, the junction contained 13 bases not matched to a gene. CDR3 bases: TGTGCCAACTTAATAGCGGGCCGCTCTACCGGGGAGCTGTTTTTT. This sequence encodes CANLIAGRSTGELFF.

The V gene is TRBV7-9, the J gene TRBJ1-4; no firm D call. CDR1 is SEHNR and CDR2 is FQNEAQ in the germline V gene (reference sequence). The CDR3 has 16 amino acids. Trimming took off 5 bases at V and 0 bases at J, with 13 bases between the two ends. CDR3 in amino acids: CASSAPLGTTNEKLFF. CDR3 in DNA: TGTGCCAGCAGCGCCCCATTGGGCACAACTAATGAAAAACTGTTTTTT.

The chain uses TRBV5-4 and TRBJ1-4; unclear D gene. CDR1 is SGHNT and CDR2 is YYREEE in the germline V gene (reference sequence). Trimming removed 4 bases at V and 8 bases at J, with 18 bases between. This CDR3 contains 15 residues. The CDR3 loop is CASSGGPTSGEKLFF. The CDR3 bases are TGTGCCAGCAGCGGAGGTCCTACGTCCGGGGAAAAACTGTTTTTT.